These 14 T cell receptor beta chains share one sample of origin, sequenced in a study of CD8 T cells in ankylosing spondylitis. TCRdb analysed the 5' RACE reads with MiXCR anew, one entry per CDR3 protein. The sample records 500,000 to 650,000 distinct CDR3 sequences, approximately 5% being singletons. Points from the study as a whole: Seemingly distinctive of ankylosing spondylitis blood was a TCR beta motif formed by eight highly homologous variants.

These receptors' targets are unknown. The sample comprised blood, either unsorted or a sorted T cell fraction (not recorded which). These TCRs come from a male donor with ankylosing spondylitis.

This clonotype was counted many times. The J gene is TRBJ2-1, the V gene TRBV5-1; TRBD1 agrees at 11 bases. J lost 6 bases, V lost 3 bases, and 2 bases had no gene match. Germline values: CDR1 SGHRS, CDR2 YFSETQ. This CDR3 spans 14 amino acids. DNA of the CDR3: TGCGCCAGCAGCTGGACAGGGGGCACCAATGAGCAGTTCTTC. Translation gives CASSWTGGTNEQFF. Using reference TRBV5-1 and TRBJ2-1 for the parts outside the CDR3, the full variable domain is KAGVTQTPRYLIKTRGQQVTLSCSPISGHRSVSWYQQTPGQGLQFLFEYFSETQRNKGNFPGRFSGRQFSNSRSEMNVSTLELGDSALYLCASSWTGGTNEQFFGPGTRLTVL.

This clonotype was counted between two and nine times. The chain has TRBV20-1 and TRBJ2-1; D not certain. Trimming removed 2 bases at V and 1 base at J, with 12 bases between. The CDR3 contains 15 residues. Per germline, CDR1 DFQATT and CDR2 SNEGSKA (reference sequence). As DNA, the CDR3 is TGCAGTGCTAGAATCCCGAAGGGTTCCTACAATGAGCAGTTCTTC. Its protein is CSARIPKGSYNEQFF.

This clonotype was counted ten times or more. The rearrangement joins TRBV11-1 to TRBJ2-2, with D possibly matching TRBD1 (5 bases). V shed 5 bases and J shed 4 bases, with 8 bases lying between them. Germline loops: CDR1 SGHAT, CDR2 FQDESV (reference sequence). The CDR3 extends over 13 amino acids. The DNA for the CDR3 is TGTGCCAGCAGCACGACAGTCACCGGGGAGCTGTTTTTT. It translates to CASSTTVTGELFF.

This chain connects TRBV10-3 to TRBJ2-6; no definite D call. This CDR3 spans 17 amino acids. V lost 4 bases and J lost 0, with 13 bases in between. Germline V gene sequence: CDR1 ENHRY, CDR2 SYGVKD. DNA of the CDR3: TGTGCCATCAGTGCACAACTACACCGCTCTGGGGCCAACGTCCTGACTTTC. Protein product: CAISAQLHRSGANVLTF.

This clonotype has ten or more counts. J is TRBJ2-7 and V is TRBV12-3 or TRBV12-4; D ambiguous. The V end was cut by 6 bases, the J end by 3 bases, with 15 bases between. The CDR3 sequence is 14 residues long. CDR3 residues: CASRKTPAGYEQYF. The DNA of the CDR3 is TGTGCCAGCAGAAAGACCCCGGCCGGCTACGAGCAGTACTTC.

The sample holds many counts of this clonotype. V usage is TRBV5-1 and J usage is TRBJ2-2; 8 bases align to TRBD1. From germline, CDR1 is SGHRS and CDR2 YFSETQ. V lost 4 bases to trimming and J lost 2 bases; unmatched junction nucleotides: 10. The CDR3 contains 17 residues. The CDR3 here is CASSLRGGQANTGELFF. The CDR3 region has the DNA TGCGCCAGCAGCCTCCGAGGGGGACAGGCTAACACCGGGGAGCTGTTTTTT.

This clonotype has a count of ten or more. The gene calls are TRBV10-3 and TRBJ1-1; D remains ambiguous. The CDR3 extends over 11 amino acids. Looked up from germline, CDR1 is ENHRY and CDR2 is SYGVKD. Trimming left V 2 bases short and J 10 bases short, with 8 bases between. The CDR3 DNA reads TGTGCCATCAGTGAGGGGGTGGGAGCTTTCTTT. Encoded protein: CAISEGVGAFF.

This clonotype was counted many times. The chain carries TRBV20-1 and TRBJ1-6; D is possibly TRBD1 (6 bases). Germline assignment: CDR1 DFQATT and CDR2 SNEGSKA (reference sequence). The V end was cut by 2 bases, the J end by 10 bases, with 21 bases between. This CDR3 region has 16 residues. The chain's CDR3 is CSARQHQGSYLSPLHF. CDR3 bases: TGCAGTGCTAGACAACATCAGGGGTCCTATTTATCACCCCTCCACTTT.

This clonotype occurred many times. CDR3 coding DNA: TGCAGCGTTCGGGGACTAGCGGGGGGGAGCTCCTACAATGAGCAGTTCTTC. Its translation: CSVRGLAGGSSYNEQFF. The gene calls are TRBV29-1 and TRBJ2-1; 16 nucleotides line up with TRBD2. Germline CDR1 and CDR2: SQVTM and ANQGSEA. V shed 5 bases and J 0 bases; nucleotides not matched to a gene: 4. CDR3 length equals 17 residues.

This clonotype was detected only a few times. The J gene is TRBJ1-5, the V gene TRBV3-1, with TRBD1 as a possible D gene (5 bases). CDR1 is LGHDT, CDR2 YNNKEL, per germline (reference sequence). Trimming removed 0 bases at V and 2 bases at J, with 14 bases between. The CDR3 has 17 residues. The CDR3 DNA reads as TGTGCCAGCAGCCAAGACAGGCCAGGGAGAGGCAATCAGCCCCAGCATTTT. Protein product: CASSQDRPGRGNQPQHF.

This clonotype came up many times. A junction end diverges from the germline sequence, so it may reflect a read error. The chain links TRBV7-2 to TRBJ1-5; D ambiguous. CDR3 size: 15 residues. CDR1 is SGHTA and CDR2 is FQGNSA in the germline V gene. The CDR3 region has the DNA TGTGCCAGCAGCTTCCGGGCAGTGTCGAATCGGCCCCAGCATTTT. Translated, it gives CASSFRAVSNRPQHF.

This clonotype was detected many times. The chain uses TRBV5-1 and TRBJ2-2; a possible D gene is TRBD1 (6 bases). This CDR3 spans 15 amino acids. The V end was cut by 2 bases, the J end by 1 base, with 9 bases between. Germline CDR1 and CDR2: SGHRS and YFSETQ. CDR3 region: CASSLMTGNTGELFF. CDR3 nucleotides: TGCGCCAGCAGCTTAATGACAGGGAACACCGGGGAGCTGTTTTTT.

In its sample, this clonotype was seen many times. V usage is TRBV6-2 or TRBV6-3 and J usage is TRBJ2-1; 9 bases are a match to TRBD2. The V and J ends lost 6 bases and 5 bases, in that order; junction bases with no gene match: 14. CDR1 is MNHEY and CDR2 is SVGEGT in the germline V gene. This CDR3 region has 17 residues. The CDR3 DNA reads as TGTGCCAGCAGCAGAGTCCTAGCGGGGAAAATTAACAATGAGCAGTTCTTC. This sequence encodes CASSRVLAGKINNEQFF.

This clonotype was found a few times. The rearrangement links TRBV6-5 to TRBJ2-1, with D unclear. Trimming took off 0 bases at V and 7 bases at J, with 10 bases between the two ends. The germline V gene encodes CDR1 MNHEY and CDR2 SVGAGI. CDR3 length: 14 amino acids. The CDR3 DNA reads TGTGCCAGCAGTTACTCGAGGTTCGCGAATGAGCAGTTCTTC. This encodes CASSYSRFANEQFF.